This T cell receptor (beta chain) was captured in a study of tumor T cells in aggressive B-cell lymphoma. This CDR3 comprises 15 residues. Here immunoSEQ multiplex PCR was the method, and the copy in TCRdb shows in-frame clones only, minus some. This sample yields approximately 720 clones, of which 91% are seen a single time; under 5.5% belongs to the top ten. This sequence was found in an adult with diffuse large B cell lymphoma. Input material: tumor tissue. The rearrangement uses TRBV21-1 and TRBJ2-1; TRBD1, the table's D call, was not compared with the DNA. TRBV21-1 is a known pseudogene. CDR3 in amino acids: CASNPGQGPYNEQFF. In DNA form, the CDR3 reads TGTGCCAGCAACCCGGGACAGGGACCCTACAATGAGCAGTTCTTC.